Shown below are 12 T cell receptor beta chains from a single sample sequenced in a study of metastatic and nonmetastatic thyroid tumors. Thyroid surgery was performed in patients who had received no treatment beforehand. TCRdb re-analyzed the PCR reads through MiXCR. The table shows roughly 23,000 clones, with 14% to 15% occurring only once. Sequencing was carried out using tumor tissue. All receptors derive from a female donor with papillary thyroid cancer or a benign thyroid nodule (not recorded which). Some clones in this sample may be carry-over from other donors' samples.

This clone was detected ten times or more. The chain recombines TRBV20-1 with TRBJ1-2, with D perhaps matching TRBD1 (5 bases). Looked up from germline, CDR1 is DFQATT and CDR2 is SNEGSKA (reference sequence). This CDR3 is built from 13 residues. V lost 0 bases and J lost 8, with 13 bases in between. The CDR3 reads CSARDLGGEGYTF. The CDR3 bases are TGCAGTGCTAGAGATCTTGGGGGGGAAGGCTACACCTTC.

This clone was counted ten times or more. J is TRBJ2-7 and V is TRBV7-9, with D possibly being TRBD2 (6 bases). The V end lost 4 bases, the J end lost 4 bases, and 14 bases lay between the germline ends. The CDR3 is 14 residues long. The germline CDR1 and CDR2 sequences are SEHNR and FQNEAQ (reference sequence). The CDR3 bases are TGTGCCAGCAGCTCCCTTATGGGGAGGTACGAGCAGTACTTC. As protein: CASSSLMGRYEQYF.

In this sample, this clone turned up many times. The DNA for the CDR3 is TGTGCCAGCAGCACTTGGACTAGTGGCACAGATACGCAGTATTTT. This encodes CASSTWTSGTDTQYF. V and J are TRBV11-2 and TRBJ2-3, with 7 bases aligning to TRBD2. The CDR3 has 15 amino acids. The V gene end was trimmed by 5 bases and the J gene end by 1 base; junction bases not matched to a gene: 6. CDR1 and CDR2 (germline): SGHAT, FQNNGV.

Ten or more counts support this clone. Just one base apart from a much larger clone, this may be a read error. The CDR3 DNA sequence: TGCAGTGCTACCGGGACTAGCGGAAAAGAGACCCGGTACTTC. This translates into CSATGTSGKETRYF. The rearrangement links TRBV20-1 to TRBJ2-5, with 11 nucleotides matching TRBD2. Germline assignment: CDR1 DFQATT and CDR2 SNEGSKA (reference sequence). The length of the CDR3 is 14 residues.

This clone showed up just a few times. The CDR3 nucleotides are TGTGCCAGCAGTGAAGCGGAGACAGGGGGCTATGGCTACACCTTC. Translated: CASSEAETGGYGYTF. The chain links TRBV6-1 to TRBJ1-2, with TRBD1 matching over 9 bases. The germline V gene has CDR1 MNHNS and CDR2 SASEGT. This CDR3 contains 15 residues. J gave up 4 bases and V 0 bases, and 3 bases lay outside the gene matches.

This clone was recorded at least ten times. The rearrangement links TRBV5-1 to TRBJ2-7; 8 bases agree with TRBD1. This CDR3 has 17 amino acids. V lost 2 bases and J lost 3; bases outside the gene matches: 13. CDR1 is SGHRS, CDR2 YFSETQ, per germline. This CDR3 is CASSFALTGQVDYEQYF. CDR3 sequence (DNA): TGCGCCAGCAGCTTTGCCCTCACGGGACAGGTCGACTACGAGCAGTACTTC.

This clone is medium-sized in the sample. Compared with germline, one end of the junction differs, possibly owing to a read error. The chain couples TRBV12-3 or TRBV12-4 to TRBJ1-6; D is ambiguous. The CDR3 totals 16 residues. CDR3: CASSFGGPSSNSPLHF. In DNA form, the CDR3 reads TGTGCCAGCAGTTTTGGCGGCCCATCCTCTAATTCACCCCTCCACTTT.

This clone came up many times. The CDR3 is CSAKRDAGGRFF. CDR3 in DNA: TGCAGTGCAAAACGGGACGCCGGTGGGCGGTTCTTC. V usage is TRBV20-1 and J usage is TRBJ2-1; the D call may be TRBD1 or TRBD2 (5 bases each). The CDR3 runs 12 residues. V was cut by 6 bases and J by 15 bases, with 21 bases left in between. Germline V gene lookup returns CDR1 DFQATT and CDR2 SNEGSKA (reference sequence).

This clone was seen many times. The chain employs TRBV5-1 and TRBJ2-7; possibly TRBD2 for D (5 bases). The CDR3 length is 14 residues. V shed 4 bases and J shed 7 bases, with 18 bases lying between them. Germline CDR1 and CDR2: SGHRS and YFSETQ. CDR3 in amino acids: CASSVRDPEGEQYF. DNA for the CDR3: TGCGCCAGCAGCGTACGCGACCCCGAGGGAGAGCAGTACTTC.

The sample holds a few counts of this clone. The chain uses TRBV6-7 and TRBJ2-1; 10 nucleotides agree with TRBD2. TRBV6-7 counts as an open reading frame of uncertain function. With V trimmed by 6 bases and J by 8 bases, 10 bases remained unmatched. CDR3 size: 15 residues. The CDR3 nucleotides are TGTGCCAGCAGCCGTTATACTAGCGGGACAGATGAGCAGTTCTTC. This translates into CASSRYTSGTDEQFF.

This clone was counted at least ten times. The chain couples TRBV10-3 to TRBJ2-7; 9 bases fit TRBD1. The CDR3 has 14 amino acids. Germline V gene data show CDR1 as ENHRY and CDR2 as SYGVKD. J lost 2 bases, V lost 3 bases, and 2 bases had no gene match. The CDR3 here is CAISDGTGTYEQYF. In DNA form, the CDR3 reads TGTGCCATCAGTGACGGGACAGGGACCTACGAGCAGTACTTC.

V and J are TRBV20-1 and TRBJ2-7; tentatively, D is TRBD1 (6 bases). V lost 4 bases and J 6 bases, leaving 19 bases between the germline ends. The CDR3 sequence is 14 residues long. Germline V gene lookup returns CDR1 DFQATT and CDR2 SNEGSKA (reference sequence). As DNA, the CDR3 is TGCAGTGCTAAAACCCTGGGGACATCGGGCGAGCAGTACTTC. Translation gives CSAKTLGTSGEQYF.